A selection of T cell receptor beta chains follows, all from one sample in a study of T cell repertoires in cytomegalovirus infection. No antigen is known for these receptors. TCRdb reprocessed the reads via MiXCR and lists one record per CDR3 protein. The data hold 100,000 to 150,000 distinct CDR3 sequences, with around 32% observed a single time. Source: CD8+ T cells from cultured PBMCs, taken from culture after CMV antigen stimulation. The receptor source for this set is a human donor in good health (CMV status not recorded). Some clones in this sample may be carry-over from other donors' samples. Each CDR3 is given with its conserved first and last residue. A D gene is named only where the DNA matches it firmly. Part of the rows lack a size; the others show once, few, many or a class for expanded clones.

>TRBJ1-2|16|few|TRBV6-2/TRBV6-3|TRBD1
TGTGCCAGCAGTTACATTTCTGACGACAGGGTCTATGGCTACACCTTC
CASSYISDDRVYGYTF
>TRBJ1-1|14|NA|TRBV19|NA
TGTGCCAGTAAAGGCTTTGCGTGGAACACTGAAGCTTTCTTT
CASKGFAWNTEAFF
>TRBJ2-5|13|few|TRBV7-9|NA
TGTGCCAGCAGCGGCAGAGCTCAAGAGACCCAGTACTTC
CASSGRAQETQYF
>TRBJ2-2|16|NA|TRBV6-6|TRBD1
TGTGCCAGCAGTTACCCCCAGGACAGGGGAGGCCGGGAGCTGTTTTTT
CASSYPQDRGGRELFF
>TRBJ2-1|15|NA|TRBV6-5|NA
TGTGCCAGCAGTTTAACAGGGGGGGTACACAATGAGCAGTTCTTC
CASSLTGGVHNEQFF
>TRBJ2-1|14|few|TRBV10-3|TRBD1
TGTGCCATCCTCCAGGGGGAAAGCTACAATGAGCAGTTCTTC
CAILQGESYNEQFF
>TRBJ2-7|17|few|TRBV10-3|TRBD1
TGTGCCATCAGTGTACGCGAAGCCGGGACAGTCACCTACGAGCAGTACTTC
CAISVREAGTVTYEQYF
>TRBJ2-1|15|NA|TRBV6-2/TRBV6-3|NA
TGTGCCAGCAGTTATTCCTTGGCTACCACCAATGAGCAGTTCTTC
CASSYSLATTNEQFF
>TRBJ1-5|15|NA|TRBV15|TRBD1
TGTGCCGCGGACAGGGGATGGAAGTCATATCAGCCCCAGCATTTT
CAADRGWKSYQPQHF
>TRBJ1-1|14|NA|TRBV19|NA
TGTGCCAGTAGTATAGGGACAAAGGCGGCTGAAGCTTTCTTT
CASSIGTKAAEAFF
>TRBJ2-1|13|NA|TRBV27|NA
TGTGCCAGCAGTTTCGACGGCGAATTTAAGCGGTTCTTC
CASSFDGEFKRFF
>TRBJ2-2|16|few|TRBV7-6|NA
TGTGCCAGCAGCCACACCGTAGGACTACCCACCGGGGAGCTGTTTTTT
CASSHTVGLPTGELFF
>TRBJ1-1|13|NA|TRBV12-3/TRBV12-4|TRBD1
TGTGCCAGCAGGCAGGGGGCTAACACTGAAGCTTTCTTT
CASRQGANTEAFF
>TRBJ2-7|14|many|TRBV7-2|TRBD2
TGTGCCAGCAGCTTTGCGGGGGGGCCCGGCGAGCAGTACTTC
CASSFAGGPGEQYF
>TRBJ1-5|13|NA|TRBV19|NA
TGTGCCAGTAACCGAGCAGGAACTCAGCCCCAGCATTTT
CASNRAGTQPQHF
>TRBJ1-2|13|NA|TRBV5-6|NA
TGTGCCAGCAGCCTCCAAGGGGGATATGGCTACACCTTC
CASSLQGGYGYTF
>TRBJ2-1|12|NA|TRBV2|NA
TGTGCCAGCGGGCGGAGGGCCAATGAGCAGTTCTTC
CASGRRANEQFF
>TRBJ1-5|12|few|TRBV7-6|NA
TGTGCCAGCAGCGATAGTCGGGGGCCCCAGCATTTT
CASSDSRGPQHF
>TRBJ2-5|15|NA|TRBV11-3|NA
TGTGCCAGCAGCTCCCACGACGGGTACCAAGAGACCCAGTACTTC
CASSSHDGYQETQYF
>TRBJ2-7|14|few|TRBV4-1|NA
TGCGCCAGCAGCCAAGGGACACGGATTTACGAGCAGTACTTC
CASSQGTRIYEQYF
>TRBJ1-1|14|few|TRBV4-1|NA
TGCGCCAGCAGCCAAGGGGTAGGACCCGCTGAAGCTTTCTTT
CASSQGVGPAEAFF
>TRBJ1-1|16|many|TRBV19|TRBD1
TGTGCCAGTACCATTATACCGACAGGGGTGGACACTGAAGCTTTCTTT
CASTIIPTGVDTEAFF
>TRBJ2-1|16|NA|TRBV12-5|NA
TGTGCTAGTGGCCTTGAGGCTCTCCTGGGTCATAGTGAGCAGTTCTTC
CASGLEALLGHSEQFF
>TRBJ1-5|15|NA|TRBV7-6|NA
TGTGCCAGCAGCTTAGACAGGGAATCGGGGCAGCCCCAGCATTTT
CASSLDRESGQPQHF
>TRBJ2-5|14|once|TRBV5-6|TRBD1
TGTGCCAGCAGCTCCCAGGGGGCCGGAGAGACCCAGTACTTC
CASSSQGAGETQYF
>TRBJ1-6|16|few|TRBV7-6|TRBD1
TGTGCCAGCAGCCGCCGGGACAGGGGCTATAATTCACCCCTCCACTTT
CASSRRDRGYNSPLHF
>TRBJ1-5|15|few|TRBV20-1|TRBD1
TGCAGTGCCTACGGGACAGGGGGCAGCAATCAGCCCCAGCATTTT
CSAYGTGGSNQPQHF
>TRBJ2-7|12|NA|TRBV10-3|NA
TGTGCCATCGGGACTCCCTCCTACGAGCAGTACTTC
CAIGTPSYEQYF
>TRBJ2-1|14|few|TRBV12-3/TRBV12-4|TRBD2
TGTGCCAGCGGCCGTAGCGGGGCCTACAATGAGCAGTTCTTC
CASGRSGAYNEQFF
>TRBJ2-5|16|few|TRBV7-9|TRBD1
TGTGCCAGCACCATTAGCGACAGGGGGCGTTCGGGGACCCAGTACTTC
CASTISDRGRSGTQYF
>TRBJ2-7|19|few|TRBV6-1|TRBD1
TGTGCCAGCAGTGAAGGAAGTCAACTCCGACAGGGTCGCACCTACGAGCAGTACTTC
CASSEGSQLRQGRTYEQYF
>TRBJ2-1|16|many|TRBV7-2|NA
TGTGCCAGCAGCCCTGGGGGACTCGTGGGTGTCTATGAGCAGTTCTTC
CASSPGGLVGVYEQFF
>TRBJ2-4|17|NA|TRBV20-1|TRBD2
TGCAGTGCTAGACAGTCCGATAAGCGGGGGGGCGGCAACATTCAGTACTTC
CSARQSDKRGGGNIQYF
>TRBJ2-5|13|once|TRBV10-3|NA
TGTGCCATCAGTGACTCGGGCCAAGAGACCCAGTACTTC
CAISDSGQETQYF
>TRBJ1-1|14|many|TRBV6-1|TRBD1
TGTGCCAGCAGTGCTTGGACAGGTGGAATAGAAGCTTTCTTT
CASSAWTGGIEAFF
>TRBJ2-7|13|NA|TRBV19|NA
TGTGCCAGTAGTGCGGGACAAGACTACGAGCAGTACTTC
CASSAGQDYEQYF
>TRBJ1-2|14|NA|TRBV6-6|NA
TGTGCCAGCAGTCCAGGGGAAGTGGTATATGGCTACACCTTC
CASSPGEVVYGYTF
>TRBJ2-5|16|NA|TRBV13|TRBD1
TGTGCCAGCAGCTTACGGGACAGGGGATCCCAAGAGACCCAGTACTTC
CASSLRDRGSQETQYF
>TRBJ2-3|17|few|TRBV4-2|NA
TGTGCCAGCAGCCAAGAGGGGGGCAGGGAACGCACAGATACGCAGTATTTT
CASSQEGGRERTDTQYF
>TRBJ2-5|13|NA|TRBV28|NA
TGTGCCAGCAGTTCGATAAGTAGAGAGACCCAGTACTTC
CASSSISRETQYF
>TRBJ2-6|15|NA|TRBV25-1|NA
TGTGCCAGCAGTGAGGTCAGCTCTGGGGCCAACGTCCTGACTTTC
CASSEVSSGANVLTF
>TRBJ1-5|15|many|TRBV7-8|NA
TGTGCCAGCAGCCTAGGGCCAGGGGAGAATCAGCCCCAGCATTTT
CASSLGPGENQPQHF
>TRBJ2-1|14|NA|TRBV4-1|NA
TGCGCCAGCAGCCAAGAAGGGGAGGCCAATGAGCAGTTCTTC
CASSQEGEANEQFF
>TRBJ1-6|15|many|TRBV28|NA
TGTGCCAGCAGTTCAACCGGGACGGGATATTCACCCCTCCACTTT
CASSSTGTGYSPLHF
>TRBJ2-3|14|NA|TRBV12-3/TRBV12-4|NA
TGTGCCAGCAGAGACTCTCTAGTCCCAGATACGCAGTATTTT
CASRDSLVPDTQYF
>TRBJ1-2|15|NA|TRBV6-6|TRBD1
TGTGCCAGCAGTTTCATCCCGACAGGGGAGGAGGGCTACACCTTC
CASSFIPTGEEGYTF
>TRBJ1-4|14|few|TRBV5-4|NA
TGTGCCAGCAGCACGCAGGGGATGGGGGAAAAACTGTTTTTT
CASSTQGMGEKLFF
>TRBJ2-1|17|NA|TRBV3-1|TRBD2
TGTGCCAGCAGCCTCGTTCGGGGGGGCAAAACTTACAATGAGCAGTTCTTC
CASSLVRGGKTYNEQFF
>TRBJ2-5|16|once|TRBV20-1|TRBD1
TGCAGTGCTAGTGAGGGGACAGGATTGGTAAGAGAGACCCAGTACTTC
CSASEGTGLVRETQYF
>TRBJ1-1|14|few|TRBV19|NA
TGTGCCAGTAGTATTCGCAGGGTGGACACTGAAGCTTTCTTT
CASSIRRVDTEAFF
>TRBJ1-2|18|NA|TRBV5-6|TRBD1
TGTGCCAGCAGCTCCGACGGACAGGGAGATACGGGGAACTATGGCTACACCTTC
CASSSDGQGDTGNYGYTF
>TRBJ1-4|15|NA|TRBV28|NA
TGTGCCAGCAGTTCTAAGGGTTACTCTAATGAAAAACTGTTTTTT
CASSSKGYSNEKLFF
>TRBJ2-1|15|few|TRBV12-3/TRBV12-4|NA
TGTGCCAGCAGTTTCGGAGGGCCCGCCGACAATGAGCAGTTCTTC
CASSFGGPADNEQFF
>TRBJ2-4|13|once|TRBV6-2/TRBV6-3|NA
TGTGCCAGCAGTTACTCAGGGGAAAACATTCAGTACTTC
CASSYSGENIQYF
>TRBJ2-7|15|NA|TRBV4-1|TRBD2
TGCGTCAGCAGCCAAGAGCGGGGAAAAGGCTACGAGCAGTACTTC
CVSSQERGKGYEQYF